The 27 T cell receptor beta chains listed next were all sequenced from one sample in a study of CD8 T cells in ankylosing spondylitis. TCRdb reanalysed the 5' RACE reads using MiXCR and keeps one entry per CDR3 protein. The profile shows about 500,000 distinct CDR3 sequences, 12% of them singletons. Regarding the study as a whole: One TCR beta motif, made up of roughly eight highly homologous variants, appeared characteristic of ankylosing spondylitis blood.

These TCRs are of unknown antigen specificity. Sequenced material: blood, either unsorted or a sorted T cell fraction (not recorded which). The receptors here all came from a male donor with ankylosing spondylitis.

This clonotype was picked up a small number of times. CDR3 loop: CASSRTGSGNTIYF. The CDR3 nucleotides read TGTGCCAGCAGCCGCACGGGGTCCGGAAACACCATATATTTT. This sequence joins TRBV3-1 and TRBJ1-3; no definite D call. The germline CDR1 and CDR2 sequences are LGHDT and YNNKEL (reference sequence). The CDR3 consists of 14 residues. Trimming stripped 4 bases from V and 4 bases from J, with 11 bases between.

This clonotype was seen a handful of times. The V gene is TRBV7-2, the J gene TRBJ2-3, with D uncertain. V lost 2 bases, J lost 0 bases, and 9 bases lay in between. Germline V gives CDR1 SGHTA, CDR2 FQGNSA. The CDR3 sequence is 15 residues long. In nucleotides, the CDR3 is TGTGCCAGCAGCTTATACGGTCCAAGCACAGATACGCAGTATTTT. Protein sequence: CASSLYGPSTDTQYF. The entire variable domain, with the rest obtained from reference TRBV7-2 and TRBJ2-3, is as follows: GAGVSQSPSNKVTEKGKDVELRCDPISGHTALYWYRQSLGQGLEFLIYFQGNSAPDKSGLPSDRFSAERTGGSVSTLTIQRTQQEDSAVYLCASSLYGPSTDTQYFGPGTRLTVL.

CDR3 residues: CASSFGHASTNEKLFF. In nucleotides, the CDR3 is TGTGCCAGCAGCTTCGGACACGCCTCAACTAATGAAAAACTGTTTTTT. The chain joins TRBV11-2 to TRBJ1-4, with D possibly TRBD1 on 5 matching bases. Germline V gene sequence: CDR1 SGHAT, CDR2 FQNNGV. The germline V and J ends were trimmed by 3 bases and 0 bases, with 11 bases remaining between them. This CDR3 contains 16 residues.

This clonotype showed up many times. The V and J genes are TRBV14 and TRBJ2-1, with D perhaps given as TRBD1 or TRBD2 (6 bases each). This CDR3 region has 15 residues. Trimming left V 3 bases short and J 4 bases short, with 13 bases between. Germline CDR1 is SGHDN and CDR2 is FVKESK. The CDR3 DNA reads TGTGCCAGCAGCCACGACGGGGGCATTTACAATGAGCAGTTCTTC. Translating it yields CASSHDGGIYNEQFF.

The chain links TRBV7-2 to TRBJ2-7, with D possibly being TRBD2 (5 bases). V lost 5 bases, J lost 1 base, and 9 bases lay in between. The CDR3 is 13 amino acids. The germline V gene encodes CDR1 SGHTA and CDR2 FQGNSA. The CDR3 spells CASSAGPSYEQYF. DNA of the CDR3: TGTGCCAGCAGCGCGGGCCCATCCTACGAGCAGTACTTC.

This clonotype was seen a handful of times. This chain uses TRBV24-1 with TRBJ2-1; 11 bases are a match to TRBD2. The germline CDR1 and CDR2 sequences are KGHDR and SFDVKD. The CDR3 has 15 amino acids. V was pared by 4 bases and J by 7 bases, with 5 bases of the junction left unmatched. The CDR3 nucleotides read TGTGCCACCAGTGAGCTAGCGGGAGGTCGTAATGAGCAGTTCTTC. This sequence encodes CATSELAGGRNEQFF.

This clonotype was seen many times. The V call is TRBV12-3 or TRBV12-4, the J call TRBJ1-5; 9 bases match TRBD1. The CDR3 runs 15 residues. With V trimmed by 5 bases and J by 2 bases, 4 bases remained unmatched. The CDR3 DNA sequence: TGTGCCAGCAGTGACAGGGGGTTCGGCAATCAGCCCCAGCATTTT. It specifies CASSDRGFGNQPQHF.

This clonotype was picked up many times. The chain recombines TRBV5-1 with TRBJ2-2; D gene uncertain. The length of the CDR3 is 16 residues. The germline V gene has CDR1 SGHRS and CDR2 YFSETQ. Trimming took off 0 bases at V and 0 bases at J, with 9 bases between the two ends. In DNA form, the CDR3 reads TGCGCCAGCAGCTTGGCTTTGAGTGCGAACACCGGGGAGCTGTTTTTT. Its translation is CASSLALSANTGELFF.

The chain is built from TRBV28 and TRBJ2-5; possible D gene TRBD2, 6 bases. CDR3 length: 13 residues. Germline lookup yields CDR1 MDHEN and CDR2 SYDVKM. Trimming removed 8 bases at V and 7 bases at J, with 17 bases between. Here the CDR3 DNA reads TGTGCCAGCTCCCCGGGGCCAGCGGGGACCCAGTACTTC. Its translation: CASSPGPAGTQYF.

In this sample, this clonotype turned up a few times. CDR3 nucleotide sequence: TGTGCCAGCAGCCCAGGACTAGCGGGAAACTTTTGGAATGAGCAGTTCTTC. Translation gives CASSPGLAGNFWNEQFF. The chain carries TRBV3-1 and TRBJ2-1; 12 bases line up with TRBD2. Germline values: CDR1 LGHDT, CDR2 YNNKEL (reference sequence). The CDR3 has 17 amino acids. Trimming cost V 4 bases and J 7 bases; bases outside gene matches: 11.

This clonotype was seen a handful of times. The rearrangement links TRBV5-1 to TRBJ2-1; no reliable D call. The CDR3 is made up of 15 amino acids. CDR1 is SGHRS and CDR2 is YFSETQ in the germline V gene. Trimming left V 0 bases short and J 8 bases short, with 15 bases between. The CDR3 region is CASSLAGYQGHEQFF. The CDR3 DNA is TGCGCCAGCAGCTTGGCCGGGTACCAAGGACATGAGCAGTTCTTC.

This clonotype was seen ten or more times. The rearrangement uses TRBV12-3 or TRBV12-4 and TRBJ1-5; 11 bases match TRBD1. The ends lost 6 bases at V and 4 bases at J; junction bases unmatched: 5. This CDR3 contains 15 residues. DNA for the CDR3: TGTGCCAGCAGCGGGACAGGGGGAAGGAATCAGCCCCAGCATTTT. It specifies CASSGTGGRNQPQHF.

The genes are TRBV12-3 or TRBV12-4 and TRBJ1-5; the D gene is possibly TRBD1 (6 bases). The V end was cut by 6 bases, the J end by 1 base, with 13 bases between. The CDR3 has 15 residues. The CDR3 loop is CASSPGTPSNQPQHF. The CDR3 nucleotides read TGTGCCAGCAGCCCCGGGACACCGAGCAATCAGCCCCAGCATTTT.

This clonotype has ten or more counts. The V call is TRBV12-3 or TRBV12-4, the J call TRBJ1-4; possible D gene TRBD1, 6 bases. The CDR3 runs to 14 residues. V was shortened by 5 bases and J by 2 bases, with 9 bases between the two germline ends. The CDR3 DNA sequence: TGTGCCAGCAGTCACAGGGACACTAATGAAAAACTGTTTTTT. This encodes CASSHRDTNEKLFF.

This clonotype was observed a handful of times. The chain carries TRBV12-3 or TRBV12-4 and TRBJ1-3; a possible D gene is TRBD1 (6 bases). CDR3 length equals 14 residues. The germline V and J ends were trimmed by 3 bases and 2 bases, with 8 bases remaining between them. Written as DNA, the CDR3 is TGTGCCAGCAGTTTGACAGGTCCTGGAAACACCATATATTTT. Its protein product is CASSLTGPGNTIYF.

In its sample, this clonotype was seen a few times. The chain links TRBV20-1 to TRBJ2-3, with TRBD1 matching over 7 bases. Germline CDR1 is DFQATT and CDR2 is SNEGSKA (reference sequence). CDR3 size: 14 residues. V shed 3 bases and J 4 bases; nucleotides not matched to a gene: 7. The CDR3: CSASRDSGPDTQYF. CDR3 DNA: TGCAGTGCTAGTCGGGACAGCGGTCCAGATACGCAGTATTTT.

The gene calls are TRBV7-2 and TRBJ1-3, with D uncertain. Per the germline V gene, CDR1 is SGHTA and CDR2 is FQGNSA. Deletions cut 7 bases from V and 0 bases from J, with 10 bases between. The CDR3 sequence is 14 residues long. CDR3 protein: CASTLDYSGNTIYF. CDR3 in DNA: TGTGCCAGCACCCTAGATTACTCTGGAAACACCATATATTTT.

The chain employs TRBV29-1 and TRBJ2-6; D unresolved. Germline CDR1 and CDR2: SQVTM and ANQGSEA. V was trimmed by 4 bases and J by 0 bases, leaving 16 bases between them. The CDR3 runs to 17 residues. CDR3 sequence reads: CSVVLSSAFSGANVLTF. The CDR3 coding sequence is TGCAGCGTTGTTCTATCGAGTGCCTTCTCTGGGGCCAACGTCCTGACTTTC.

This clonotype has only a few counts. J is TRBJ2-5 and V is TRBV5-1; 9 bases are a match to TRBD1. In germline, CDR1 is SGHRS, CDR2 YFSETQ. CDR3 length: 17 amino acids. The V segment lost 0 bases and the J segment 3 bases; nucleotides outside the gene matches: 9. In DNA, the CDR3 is TGCGCCAGCAGCTTGGGTGCCGGGACAGGGTTGGAAGAGACCCAGTACTTC. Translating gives CASSLGAGTGLEETQYF.

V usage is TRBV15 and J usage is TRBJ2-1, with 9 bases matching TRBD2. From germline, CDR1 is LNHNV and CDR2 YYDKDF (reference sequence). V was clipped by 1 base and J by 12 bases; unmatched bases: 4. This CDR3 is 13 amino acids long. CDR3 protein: CATSRVSGGRQFF. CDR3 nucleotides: TGTGCCACCAGCAGAGTTAGCGGGGGTAGGCAGTTCTTC.

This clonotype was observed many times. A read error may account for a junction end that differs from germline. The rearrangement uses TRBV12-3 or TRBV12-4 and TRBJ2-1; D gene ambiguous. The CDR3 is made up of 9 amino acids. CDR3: CASSLVDPF. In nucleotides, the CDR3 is TGTGCCAGCAGTTTAGTTGACCCCTTC.

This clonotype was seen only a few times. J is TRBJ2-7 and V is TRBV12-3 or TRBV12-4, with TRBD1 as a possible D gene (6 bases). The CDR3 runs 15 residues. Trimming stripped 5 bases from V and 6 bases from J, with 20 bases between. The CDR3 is CASSPTGTGLGEQYF. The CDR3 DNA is TGTGCCAGCAGTCCCACAGGGACGGGTTTGGGCGAGCAGTACTTC.

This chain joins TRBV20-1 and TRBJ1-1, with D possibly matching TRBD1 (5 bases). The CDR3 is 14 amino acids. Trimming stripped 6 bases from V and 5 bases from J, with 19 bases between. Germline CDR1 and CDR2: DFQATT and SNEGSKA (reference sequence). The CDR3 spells CSAVAVGEGTEAFF. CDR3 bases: TGCAGTGCCGTCGCGGTTGGCGAGGGGACTGAAGCTTTCTTT.

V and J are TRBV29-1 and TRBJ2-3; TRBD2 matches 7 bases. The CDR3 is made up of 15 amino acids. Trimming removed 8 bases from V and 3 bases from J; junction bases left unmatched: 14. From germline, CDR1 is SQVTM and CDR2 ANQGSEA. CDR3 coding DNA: TGCAGCACTACCGGACTAGAGATTTGGACAGATACGCAGTATTTT. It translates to CSTTGLEIWTDTQYF.

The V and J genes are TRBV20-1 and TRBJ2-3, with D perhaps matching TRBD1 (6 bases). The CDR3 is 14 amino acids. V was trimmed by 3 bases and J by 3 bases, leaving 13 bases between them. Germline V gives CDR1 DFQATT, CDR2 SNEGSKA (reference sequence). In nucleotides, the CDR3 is TGCAGTGCTAGCAAGACAGGCAAAACAGATACGCAGTATTTT. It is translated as CSASKTGKTDTQYF.

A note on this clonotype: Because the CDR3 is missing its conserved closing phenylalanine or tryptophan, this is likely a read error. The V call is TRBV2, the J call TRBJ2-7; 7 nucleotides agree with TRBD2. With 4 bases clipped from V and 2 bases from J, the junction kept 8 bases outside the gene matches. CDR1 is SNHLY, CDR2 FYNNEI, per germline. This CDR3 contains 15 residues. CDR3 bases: TGTGCCAGCAGTGGTGGGAGGGCCCCAACCTACGAGCAGTACATC. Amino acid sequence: CASSGGRAPTYEQYI.

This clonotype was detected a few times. CDR3 DNA sequence: TGTGCCAGCAGTTTATCGCGGGGTGTAACTGAAGCTTTCTTT. This gives the protein CASSLSRGVTEAFF. This chain connects TRBV27 to TRBJ1-1, with D hard to call. Germline V CDR1 and CDR2: MNHEY, SMNVEV (reference sequence). CDR3 size: 14 residues. The V and J ends lost 0 bases and 5 bases respectively, with 10 bases between them.